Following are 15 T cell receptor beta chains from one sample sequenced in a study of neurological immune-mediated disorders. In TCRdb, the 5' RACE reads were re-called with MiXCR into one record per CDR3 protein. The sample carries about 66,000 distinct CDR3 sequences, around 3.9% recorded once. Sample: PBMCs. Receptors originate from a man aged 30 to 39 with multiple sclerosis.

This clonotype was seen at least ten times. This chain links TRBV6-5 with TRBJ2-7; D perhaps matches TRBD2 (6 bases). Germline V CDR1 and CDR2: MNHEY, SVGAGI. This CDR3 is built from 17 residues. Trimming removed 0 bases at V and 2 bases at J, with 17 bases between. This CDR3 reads CASSYSSGYGATYEQYF. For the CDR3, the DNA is TGTGCCAGCAGTTACTCGAGCGGGTACGGGGCCACCTACGAGCAGTACTTC.

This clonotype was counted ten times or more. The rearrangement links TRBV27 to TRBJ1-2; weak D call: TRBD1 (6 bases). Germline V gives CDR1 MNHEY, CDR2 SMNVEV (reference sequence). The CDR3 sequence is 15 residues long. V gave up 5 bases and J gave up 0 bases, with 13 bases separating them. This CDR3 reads CASSPRDTSNYGYTF. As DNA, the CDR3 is TGTGCCAGCAGTCCAAGGGACACCTCTAACTATGGCTACACCTTC.

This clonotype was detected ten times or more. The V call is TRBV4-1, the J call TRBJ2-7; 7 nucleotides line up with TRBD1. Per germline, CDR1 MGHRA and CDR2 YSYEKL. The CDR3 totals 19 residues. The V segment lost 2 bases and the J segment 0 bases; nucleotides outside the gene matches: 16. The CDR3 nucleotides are TGCGCCAGCAGCCAACCGTACAGGGGAAGACTGGGGAGCTCCTACGAGCAGTACTTC. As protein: CASSQPYRGRLGSSYEQYF.

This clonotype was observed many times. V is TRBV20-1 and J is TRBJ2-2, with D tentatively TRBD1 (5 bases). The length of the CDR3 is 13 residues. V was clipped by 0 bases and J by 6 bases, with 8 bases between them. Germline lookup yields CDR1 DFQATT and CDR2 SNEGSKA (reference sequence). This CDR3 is CSARDRAAGELFF. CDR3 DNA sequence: TGCAGTGCTAGAGACAGGGCGGCCGGGGAGCTGTTTTTT.

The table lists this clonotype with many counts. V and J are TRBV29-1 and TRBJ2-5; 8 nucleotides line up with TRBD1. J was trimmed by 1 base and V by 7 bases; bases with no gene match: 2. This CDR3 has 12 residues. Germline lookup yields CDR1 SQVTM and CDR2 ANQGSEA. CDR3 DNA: TGCAGCGGACAGGGGACCCAAGAGACCCAGTACTTC. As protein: CSGQGTQETQYF. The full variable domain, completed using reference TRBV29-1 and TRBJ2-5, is SAVISQKPSRDICQRGTSLTIQCQVDSQVTMMFWYRQQPGQSLTLIATANQGSEATYESGFVIDKFPISRPNLTFSTLTVSNMSPEDSSIYLCSGQGTQETQYFGPGTRLLVL.

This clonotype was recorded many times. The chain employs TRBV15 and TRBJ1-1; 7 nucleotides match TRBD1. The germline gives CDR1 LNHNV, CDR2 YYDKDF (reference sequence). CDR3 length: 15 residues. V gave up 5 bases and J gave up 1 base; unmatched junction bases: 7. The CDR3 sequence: CATSPQGDRNTEAFF. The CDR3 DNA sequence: TGTGCCACCAGCCCACAAGGGGACAGGAACACTGAAGCTTTCTTT.

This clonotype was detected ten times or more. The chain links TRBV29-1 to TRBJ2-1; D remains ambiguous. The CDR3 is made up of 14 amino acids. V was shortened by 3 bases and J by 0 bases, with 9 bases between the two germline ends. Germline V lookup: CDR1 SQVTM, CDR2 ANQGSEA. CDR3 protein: CSVDPFSSYNEQFF. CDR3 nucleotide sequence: TGCAGCGTTGATCCCTTTAGCTCCTACAATGAGCAGTTCTTC.

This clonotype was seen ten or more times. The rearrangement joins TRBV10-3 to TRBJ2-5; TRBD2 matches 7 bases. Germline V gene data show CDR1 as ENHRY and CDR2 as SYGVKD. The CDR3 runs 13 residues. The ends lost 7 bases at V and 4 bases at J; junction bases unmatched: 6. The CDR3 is CAIMGGGGETQYF. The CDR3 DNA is TGTGCCATCATGGGCGGGGGTGGAGAGACCCAGTACTTC.

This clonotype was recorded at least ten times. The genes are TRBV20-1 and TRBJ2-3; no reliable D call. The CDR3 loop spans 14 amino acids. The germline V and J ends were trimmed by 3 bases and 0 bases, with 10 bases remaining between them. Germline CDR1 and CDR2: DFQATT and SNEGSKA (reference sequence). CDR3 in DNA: TGCAGTGCTAGGCCGAGTACTAGCACAGATACGCAGTATTTT. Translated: CSARPSTSTDTQYF.

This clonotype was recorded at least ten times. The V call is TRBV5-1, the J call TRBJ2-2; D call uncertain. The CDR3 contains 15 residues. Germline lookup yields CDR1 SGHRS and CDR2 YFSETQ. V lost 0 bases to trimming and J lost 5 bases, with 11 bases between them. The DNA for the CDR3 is TGCGCCAGCAGCTTGGGGTTACTTGTAACCGGGGAGCTGTTTTTT. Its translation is CASSLGLLVTGELFF.

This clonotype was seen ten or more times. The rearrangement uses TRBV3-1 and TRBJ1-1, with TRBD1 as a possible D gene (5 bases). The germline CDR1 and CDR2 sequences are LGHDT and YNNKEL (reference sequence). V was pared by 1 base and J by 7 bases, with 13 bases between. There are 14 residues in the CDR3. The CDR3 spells CASSQVGRAGEAFF. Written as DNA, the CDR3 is TGTGCCAGCAGCCAAGTCGGCAGGGCCGGTGAAGCTTTCTTT.

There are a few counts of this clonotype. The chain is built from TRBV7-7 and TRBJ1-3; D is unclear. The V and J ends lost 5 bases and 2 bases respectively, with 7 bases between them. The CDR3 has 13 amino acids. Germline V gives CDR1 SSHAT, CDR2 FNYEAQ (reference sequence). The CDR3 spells CASSPGTGNTIYF. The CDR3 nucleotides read TGTGCCAGCAGCCCCGGAACTGGAAACACCATATATTTT.

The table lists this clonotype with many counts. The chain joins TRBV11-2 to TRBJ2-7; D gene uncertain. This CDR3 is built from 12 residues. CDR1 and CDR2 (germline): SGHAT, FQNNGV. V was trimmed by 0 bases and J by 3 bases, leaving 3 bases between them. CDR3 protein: CASSLEDYEQYF. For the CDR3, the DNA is TGTGCCAGCAGCTTAGAAGACTACGAGCAGTACTTC.

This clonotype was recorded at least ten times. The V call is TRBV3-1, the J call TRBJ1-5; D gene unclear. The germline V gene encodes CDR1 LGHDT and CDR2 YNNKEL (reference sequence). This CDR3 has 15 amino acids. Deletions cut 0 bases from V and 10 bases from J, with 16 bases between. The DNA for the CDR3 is TGTGCCAGCAGCCAAGATTTTACGGGGTCGGGACCCCAGCATTTT. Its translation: CASSQDFTGSGPQHF.

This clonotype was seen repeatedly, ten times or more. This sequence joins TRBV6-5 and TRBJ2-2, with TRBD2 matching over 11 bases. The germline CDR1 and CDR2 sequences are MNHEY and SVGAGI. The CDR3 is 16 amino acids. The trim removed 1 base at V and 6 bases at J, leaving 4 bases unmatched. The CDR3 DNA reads TGTGCCAGCAGTTACTTAGCGGGGGGGCCCTCCGGGGAGCTGTTTTTT. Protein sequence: CASSYLAGGPSGELFF.